Below are 9 T cell receptor beta chains sequenced from a single sample in a study of blood T cell repertoires in COVID-19. Clones were read by immunoSEQ multiplex PCR, and TCRdb kept only the in-frame ones, dropping some. The sample lists 250,000 to 350,000 clones; roughly 86% were seen once. The sequencing input was PBMCs or T cells enriched from blood (not recorded which). These receptor sequences come from a woman between 45 and 60 years old who had been exposed to COVID-19.

The sample holds one count of this clone. V and J are TRBV9 and TRBJ2-3; D might be TRBD2 (6 bases). Trimming stripped 2 bases from V and 0 bases from J, with 10 bases between. The CDR3 runs to 15 residues. Germline loops: CDR1 SGDLS, CDR2 YYNGEE. As DNA, the CDR3 is TGTGCCAGCAGCGTTTTCGGGGGAAGCACAGATACGCAGTATTTT. It yields the protein CASSVFGGSTDTQYF.

The chain couples TRBV9 to TRBJ2-5; 8 bases match TRBD2. V was pared by 2 bases and J by 9 bases, with 6 bases of the junction left unmatched. Germline V gene data show CDR1 as SGDLS and CDR2 as YYNGEE. The CDR3 extends over 13 amino acids. CDR3 bases: TGTGCCAGCAGCGTCCGGGAGGGGGGGGCCCAGTACTTC. It translates to CASSVREGGAQYF.

Only a few counts were recorded for this clone. The chain carries TRBV5-8 and TRBJ1-2; TRBD1 agrees at 7 bases. CDR3 length equals 13 residues. Germline V lookup: CDR1 SGHTS, CDR2 YDEGEE. The junction had 8 bases not matched to a gene; V was cut back by 6 bases and J by 6 bases. CDR3 sequence (DNA): TGTGCCAGCAAAGACAGGGACAAGAATGGCTACACCTTC. It codes for CASKDRDKNGYTF. The full variable domain, completed using reference TRBV5-8 and TRBJ1-2, is EAGVTQSPTHLIKTRGQQATLRCSPISGHTSVYWYQQALGLGLQFLLWYDEGEERNRGNFPPRFSGRQFPNYSSELNVNALELEDSALYLCASKDRDKNGYTFGSGTRLTVV.

CDR3 bases: TGTGCCAGCAGCTTGGGACAGGGAACCTACGAGCAGTACTTC. Translating it yields CASSLGQGTYEQYF. The chain couples TRBV13 to TRBJ2-7, with 9 nucleotides matching TRBD1. The junction had 2 bases not matched to a gene; V was cut back by 3 bases and J by 2 bases. The CDR3 extends over 14 amino acids. Germline-derived CDR1 and CDR2 are PRHDT and FYEKMQ (reference sequence).

V and J are TRBV6-1 and TRBJ1-2; D may be TRBD1 (6 bases). The CDR3 has 15 amino acids. The V end lost 4 bases, the J end lost 4 bases, and 16 bases lay between the germline ends. Germline V gene sequence: CDR1 MNHNS, CDR2 SASEGT. CDR3 sequence reads: CASSAWGGQGYGYTF. Here the CDR3 DNA reads TGTGCCAGCAGTGCCTGGGGGGGGCAGGGCTATGGCTACACCTTC.

V and J are TRBV27 and TRBJ1-5; possibly TRBD1 for D (5 bases). There are 14 residues in the CDR3. V was trimmed by 4 bases and J by 1 base, leaving 8 bases between them. Germline CDR1 MNHEY, CDR2 SMNVEV (reference sequence). The CDR3 sequence: CASSSGLSNQPQHF. CDR3 nucleotides: TGTGCCAGCAGTTCGGGACTAAGCAATCAGCCCCAGCATTTT.

The rearrangement joins TRBV5-5 to TRBJ2-2, with 7 bases aligning to TRBD1. The V segment lost 1 base and the J segment 7 bases; nucleotides outside the gene matches: 4. The CDR3 extends over 14 amino acids. Germline CDR1 SGHKS, CDR2 YYEKEE (reference sequence). The chain's CDR3 is CASSLRQGGGELFF. CDR3 coding DNA: TGTGCCAGCAGCTTGAGACAGGGCGGCGGGGAGCTGTTTTTT.

This chain connects TRBV4-1 to TRBJ1-6; D is unresolved. Germline assignment: CDR1 MGHRA and CDR2 YSYEKL. The CDR3 contains 14 residues. The ends were cut back, 0 bases at V and 10 bases at J, with 10 bases in the middle. The CDR3 nucleotides are TGCGCCAGCAGCCAAGACGCGTACCCCTCACCCCTCCACTTT. It specifies CASSQDAYPSPLHF.

This chain joins TRBV28 and TRBJ2-7; 11 bases match TRBD2. The junction had 5 bases not matched to a gene; V was cut back by 6 bases and J by 1 base. Germline V lookup: CDR1 MDHEN, CDR2 SYDVKM. This CDR3 contains 15 residues. The CDR3 coding sequence is TGTGCCAGCAGCTCGGGACTAGCGGTATCCTACGAGCAGTACTTC. This translates into CASSSGLAVSYEQYF.